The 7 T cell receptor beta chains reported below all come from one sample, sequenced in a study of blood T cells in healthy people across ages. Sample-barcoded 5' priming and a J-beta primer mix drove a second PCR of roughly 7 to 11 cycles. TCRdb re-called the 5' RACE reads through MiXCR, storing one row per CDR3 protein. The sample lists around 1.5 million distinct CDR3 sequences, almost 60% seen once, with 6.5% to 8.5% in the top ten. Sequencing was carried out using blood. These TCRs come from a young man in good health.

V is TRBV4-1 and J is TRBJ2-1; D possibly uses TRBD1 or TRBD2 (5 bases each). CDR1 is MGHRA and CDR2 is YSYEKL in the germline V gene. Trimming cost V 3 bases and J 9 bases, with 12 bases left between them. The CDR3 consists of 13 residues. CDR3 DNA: TGCGCCAGCAGCCACTCTGGGGGATTTGAGCAGTTCTTC. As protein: CASSHSGGFEQFF.

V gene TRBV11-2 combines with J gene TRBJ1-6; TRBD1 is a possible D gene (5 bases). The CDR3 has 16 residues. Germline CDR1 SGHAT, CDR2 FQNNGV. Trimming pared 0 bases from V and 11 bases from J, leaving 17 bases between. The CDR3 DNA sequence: TGTGCCAGCAGCTTAGAGCTAGGGGTCGCGAATCCACCCCTCCACTTT. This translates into CASSLELGVANPPLHF.

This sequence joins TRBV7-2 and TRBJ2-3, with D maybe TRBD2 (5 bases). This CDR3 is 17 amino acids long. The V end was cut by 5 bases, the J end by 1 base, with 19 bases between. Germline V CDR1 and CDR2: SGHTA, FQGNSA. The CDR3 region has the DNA TGTGCCAGCAGCCCGGCCGTGGCTAGCTTGGGCACAGATACGCAGTATTTT. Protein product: CASSPAVASLGTDTQYF.

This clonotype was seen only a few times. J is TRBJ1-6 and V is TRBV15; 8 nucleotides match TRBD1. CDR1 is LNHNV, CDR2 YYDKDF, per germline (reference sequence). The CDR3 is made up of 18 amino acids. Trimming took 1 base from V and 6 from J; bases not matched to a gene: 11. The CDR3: CATSRGIRGLGGNSPLHF. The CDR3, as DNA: TGTGCCACCAGCAGAGGTATCAGGGGGCTCGGCGGTAATTCACCCCTCCACTTT.

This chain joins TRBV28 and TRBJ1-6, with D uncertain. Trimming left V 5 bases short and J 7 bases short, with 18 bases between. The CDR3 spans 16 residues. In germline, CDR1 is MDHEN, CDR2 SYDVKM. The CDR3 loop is CASSGPGLVENSPLHF. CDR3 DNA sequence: TGTGCCAGCAGTGGCCCAGGTTTGGTGGAAAATTCACCCCTCCACTTT.

The chain's CDR3 is CSVEGVVGGETQYF. The CDR3 bases are TGCAGCGTTGAAGGAGTGGTCGGCGGGGAGACCCAGTACTTC. The chain uses TRBV29-1 and TRBJ2-5, with D possibly being TRBD2 (5 bases). The CDR3 loop spans 14 amino acids. Per germline, CDR1 SQVTM and CDR2 ANQGSEA. The V end was cut by 1 base, the J end by 5 bases, with 14 bases between. Drawing the rest from reference TRBV29-1 and TRBJ2-5, the complete variable domain is SAVISQKPSRDICQRGTSLTIQCQVDSQVTMMFWYRQQPGQSLTLIATANQGSEATYESGFVIDKFPISRPNLTFSTLTVSNMSPEDSSIYLCSVEGVVGGETQYFGPGTRLLVL.

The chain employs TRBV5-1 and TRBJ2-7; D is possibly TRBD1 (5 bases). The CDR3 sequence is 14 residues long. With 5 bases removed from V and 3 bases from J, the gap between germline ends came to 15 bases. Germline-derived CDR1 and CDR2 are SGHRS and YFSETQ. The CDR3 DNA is TGCGCCAGCAGGACCAAGGGCGGACACTACGAGCAGTACTTC. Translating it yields CASRTKGGHYEQYF.